This T cell receptor (beta chain) came from a study of response to subunit inactivated influenza vaccine. Study-wide findings and caveats: Each seasonal influenza vaccination recruits few new T cells, the authors suggested.

Germline trimming cut 7 bases from V and 4 bases from J; bases unmatched to any gene: 5. The CDR3 has 13 amino acids. On this clonotype: What it binds is not known.

One entry per CDR3 protein, called by TCRdb with MiXCR from the RT-PCR reads. The repertoire holds fewer than 750,000 distinct CDR3 sequences, around 15% seen once, with 8.5% to 14% in the top ten. This material consisted of PBMCs from blood, taken 11 to 12 days after vaccination. The clonotype originates from a man aged 45-60 years who received an inactivated influenza vaccine. V is TRBV12-3 or TRBV12-4 and J is TRBJ2-7; 9 bases map to TRBD2. The CDR3 coding sequence is TGTGCCAGCACTATAGCGGGAGTATACGAGCAGTACTTC. Protein: CASTIAGVYEQYF.